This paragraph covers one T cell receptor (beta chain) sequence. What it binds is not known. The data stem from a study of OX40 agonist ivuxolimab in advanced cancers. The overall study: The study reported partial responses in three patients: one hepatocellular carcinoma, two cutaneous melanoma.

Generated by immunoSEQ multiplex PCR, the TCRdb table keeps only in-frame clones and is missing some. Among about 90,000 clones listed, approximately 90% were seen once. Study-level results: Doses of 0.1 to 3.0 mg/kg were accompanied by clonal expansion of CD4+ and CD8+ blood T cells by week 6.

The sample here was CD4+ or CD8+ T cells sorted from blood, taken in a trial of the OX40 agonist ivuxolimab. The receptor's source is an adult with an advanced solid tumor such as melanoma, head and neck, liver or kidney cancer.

CDR3 DNA: TGTGCCAGCAGCTTGGAGTCGGGAGAGCAGTACTTC. Amino acids: CASSLESGEQYF. The chain uses TRBV11-2 and TRBJ2-7, with a weak D call TRBD2 (5 bases). The germline CDR1 and CDR2 sequences are SGHAT and FQNNGV. With 3 bases removed from V and 7 bases from J, the gap between germline ends came to 10 bases. This CDR3 is built from 12 residues.